Listed here are 26 T cell receptor beta chains from one sample, sequenced in a study of cytomegalovirus exposure and HLA in healthy donors. Primers included in the PCR were 60 Vbeta and 13 Jbeta primers. Assay used: immunoSEQ multiplex PCR; TCRdb lists only in-frame clones, some missing. The table lists 120,000 or so clones, roughly 70% of them singletons, with less than 4.5% in the top ten. Material for sequencing was PBMCs. Receptor source: a man in his thirties or forties in good health and CMV-seronegative.

In its sample, this clone was seen once. This rearrangement joins TRBV5-4 to TRBJ2-5; 7 nucleotides line up with TRBD1. The DNA end is a closer match to TRBJ2-7, so the J assignment may be wrong. There are 16 residues in the CDR3. Germline CDR1 reads SGHNT; CDR2 reads YYREEE (reference sequence). The CDR3 is CASAGFGQDLAYEQYF. Here the CDR3 DNA reads TGTGCCAGCGCTGGGTTTGGACAGGACCTAGCCTACGAGCAGTACTTC.

The chain couples TRBV7-2 to TRBJ1-2; no firm D call. Germline-derived CDR1 and CDR2 are SGHTA and FQGNSA. The CDR3 has 11 residues. Trimming pared 4 bases from V and 5 bases from J, leaving 5 bases between. CDR3 nucleotide sequence: TGTGCCAGCAGCTCGGGGTATGGCTACACCTTC. This gives the protein CASSSGYGYTF.

The J gene is TRBJ1-6, the V gene TRBV5-6, with 10 bases lining up with TRBD1. V shed 4 bases and J 8 bases; nucleotides not matched to a gene: 6. The CDR3 sequence is 15 residues long. The germline CDR1 and CDR2 sequences are SGHDT and YYEEEE. The CDR3 region is CASSPIGTGDSPLHF. The CDR3 DNA follows: TGTGCCAGCAGCCCCATTGGGACAGGGGATTCACCCCTCCACTTT.

This chain connects TRBV6-6 to TRBJ1-1; no clear D. V dropped 6 bases and J dropped 4 bases, with 12 bases sitting between them. Looked up from germline, CDR1 is MNHNY and CDR2 is SVGAGI (reference sequence). This CDR3 has 13 amino acids. The CDR3 coding sequence is TGTGCCAGCAGCCTTCATCAGGCCACTGAAGCTTTCTTT. It specifies CASSLHQATEAFF.

The chain has TRBV5-1 and TRBJ1-4; a weak D match, TRBD1 (6 bases). Germline CDR1 SGHRS, CDR2 YFSETQ. CDR3 length: 16 residues. Trimming cost V 4 bases and J 0 bases, with 13 bases left between them. DNA for the CDR3: TGCGCCAGCAGCCTTAACAGGGCAGCAACTAATGAAAAACTGTTTTTT. It yields the protein CASSLNRAATNEKLFF.

This clone is medium-sized (0.01 to 0.1%) by share. V usage is TRBV30 and J usage is TRBJ1-4; the D is unclear. The CDR3 has 11 amino acids. The V gene lost 4 bases and the J gene lost 13 bases, with 13 bases spanning the gap. Per germline, CDR1 GTSNPN and CDR2 SVGIG (reference sequence). The CDR3, as DNA: TGTGCCTGGACAAAAGGCCCAGGACTGTTTTTT. The encoded protein is CAWTKGPGLFF.

The chain employs TRBV7-3 and TRBJ2-2; TRBD2 is a possible D gene (5 bases). V was cut by 1 base and J by 7 bases, with 7 bases left in between. The CDR3 totals 13 residues. Germline CDR1 is SGHTA and CDR2 is FQGTGA. The CDR3 protein is CASSLREGGELFF. The CDR3 DNA sequence: TGTGCCAGCAGCTTAAGAGAGGGCGGGGAGCTGTTTTTT.

The chain employs TRBV13 and TRBJ2-7; D may be TRBD2 (5 bases). This CDR3 contains 15 residues. The V gene's germline CDR1 is PRHDT and CDR2 FYEKMQ (reference sequence). Trimming removed 4 bases at V and 5 bases at J, with 18 bases between. The CDR3 DNA reads TGTGCCAGCAGCTCTTCCGGGTGGAGGATCCACGAGCAGTACTTC. Translating gives CASSSSGWRIHEQYF.

This clone came up a few times. This chain uses TRBV7-3 with TRBJ1-1; D is perhaps TRBD1 (5 bases). Looked up from germline, CDR1 is SGHTA and CDR2 is FQGTGA. Trimming took off 4 bases at V and 3 bases at J, with 12 bases between the two ends. The CDR3 consists of 14 residues. The CDR3 sequence: CASSSYGADTEAFF. The CDR3 coding sequence is TGTGCCAGCAGCTCTTATGGGGCTGACACTGAAGCTTTCTTT.

The chain links TRBV28 to TRBJ1-1, with D unclear. This CDR3 has 14 residues. V gave up 10 bases and J gave up 2 bases, with 17 bases separating them. Germline CDR1 reads MDHEN; CDR2 reads SYDVKM. CDR3 sequence: CATLPEPFNTEAFF. The CDR3 DNA is TGTGCCACCCTTCCCGAGCCCTTTAACACTGAAGCTTTCTTT.

V gene TRBV9 combines with J gene TRBJ1-2; no clear D gene. V lost 3 bases, J lost 0 bases, and 12 bases lay in between. This CDR3 is built from 15 residues. CDR1 and CDR2 (germline): SGDLS, YYNGEE. The CDR3 here is CASSGGGEPNYGYTF. CDR3 DNA: TGTGCCAGCAGCGGTGGCGGAGAACCTAACTATGGCTACACCTTC.

This chain connects TRBV11-2 to TRBJ1-1; D is possibly TRBD1 (5 bases). V lost 5 bases and J lost 4, with 17 bases in between. Germline lookup yields CDR1 SGHAT and CDR2 FQNNGV. There are 15 residues in the CDR3. In DNA, the CDR3 is TGTGCCAGCAGCCTACGCCAGGGATTGGGCACTGAAGCTTTCTTT. Its translation is CASSLRQGLGTEAFF. The full variable domain, completed using reference TRBV11-2 and TRBJ1-1, is EAGVAQSPRYKIIEKRQSVAFWCNPISGHATLYWYQQILGQGPKLLIQFQNNGVVDDSQLPKDRFSAERLKGVDSTLKIQPAKLEDSAVYLCASSLRQGLGTEAFFGQGTRLTVV.

The CDR3 loop reads CASSWGGPLGSEAFF. In DNA form, the CDR3 reads TGTGCCAGCAGCTGGGGGGGACCCTTAGGCTCTGAAGCTTTCTTT. The J gene is TRBJ1-1, the V gene TRBV11-2; D might be TRBD1 (5 bases). Germline V gives CDR1 SGHAT, CDR2 FQNNGV. V was pared by 4 bases and J by 6 bases, with 18 bases between. This CDR3 has 15 amino acids.

The J gene is TRBJ2-1, the V gene TRBV4-3; a possible D gene is TRBD1 (6 bases). The CDR3 consists of 16 residues. V gave up 0 bases and J gave up 2 bases, with 11 bases separating them. The germline gives CDR1 LGHNA, CDR2 YSLEER. The CDR3 DNA reads TGCGCCAGCAGCCAAGAGTATGGACAGACCTACAATGAGCAGTTCTTC. This sequence encodes CASSQEYGQTYNEQFF.

The sample holds a few counts of this clone. V gene TRBV18 combines with J gene TRBJ1-5, with D uncertain. Trimming pared 6 bases from V and 6 bases from J, leaving 9 bases between. Per the germline V gene, CDR1 is KGHSH and CDR2 is LQKENI. This CDR3 comprises 12 residues. CDR3 sequence reads: CASSPPGQPQHF. The CDR3 bases are TGTGCCAGCTCCCCCCCAGGTCAGCCCCAGCATTTT.

V and J are TRBV6-1 and TRBJ1-5; D remains ambiguous. CDR1 MNHNS and CDR2 SASEGT come from the germline V gene. The CDR3 sequence is 17 residues long. Trimming removed 2 bases from V and 0 bases from J, with 14 bases in between. The chain's CDR3 is CASSERAGKNSNQPQHF. The CDR3 nucleotides read TGTGCCAGCAGTGAACGGGCGGGAAAAAATAGCAATCAGCCCCAGCATTTT.

V is TRBV19 and J is TRBJ1-1; 8 bases fit TRBD1. Germline V gene lookup returns CDR1 LNHDA and CDR2 SQIVND (reference sequence). The CDR3 spans 13 residues. V was clipped by 5 bases and J by 7 bases; unmatched bases: 6. The CDR3 protein is CASSPTGDIEAFF. In nucleotides, the CDR3 is TGTGCCAGTAGTCCGACAGGGGACATTGAAGCTTTCTTT.

This chain joins TRBV6-1 and TRBJ1-6; no firm D call. This CDR3 comprises 15 residues. Germline V gene sequence: CDR1 MNHNS, CDR2 SASEGT. Trimming removed 6 bases at V and 0 bases at J, with 9 bases between. CDR3 in amino acids: CASRGYSSYNSPLHF. CDR3 DNA: TGTGCCAGCAGGGGTTACAGCTCCTATAATTCACCCCTCCACTTT.

This sequence joins TRBV7-6 and TRBJ2-2, with 9 bases matching TRBD1. Germline loops: CDR1 SGHVS, CDR2 FNYEAQ. V gave up 5 bases and J gave up 7 bases; unmatched junction bases: 17. This CDR3 comprises 18 residues. The CDR3 nucleotides are TGTGCCAGCAGCCGAGACACTCTACACGGGACAGGGAACGGGGAGCTGTTTTTT. Its protein is CASSRDTLHGTGNGELFF.

This rearrangement joins TRBV10-3 to TRBJ1-4; 10 bases align to TRBD1. Looked up from germline, CDR1 is ENHRY and CDR2 is SYGVKD. This CDR3 spans 15 amino acids. The V segment lost 3 bases and the J segment 8 bases; nucleotides outside the gene matches: 6. CDR3: CAISDPGQGKEKLFF. In nucleotides, the CDR3 is TGTGCCATCAGTGACCCGGGACAGGGGAAGGAAAAACTGTTTTTT.

This clone was seen a handful of times. This chain connects TRBV7-9 to TRBJ2-1; 11 bases are a match to TRBD1. This CDR3 is 15 amino acids long. The V segment lost 3 bases and the J segment 7 bases; nucleotides outside the gene matches: 5. The V gene's germline CDR1 is SEHNR and CDR2 FQNEAQ (reference sequence). CDR3 DNA: TGTGCCAGCAGCTTTAGGGACAGGGGGGTAAATGAGCAGTTCTTC. Encoded protein: CASSFRDRGVNEQFF.

V gene TRBV2 combines with J gene TRBJ2-5; no definite D call. Trimming shortened V by 9 bases and J by 1 base, and 9 bases separated the two germline ends. The CDR3 has 12 residues. Per the germline V gene, CDR1 is SNHLY and CDR2 is FYNNEI. The CDR3, as DNA: TGTGCCAGTGGCCCCACCCAAGAGACCCAGTACTTC. Encoded protein: CASGPTQETQYF. Based on the CDR3 plus reference TRBV2 and TRBJ2-5, the full variable domain is EPEVTQTPSHQVTQMGQEVILRCVPISNHLYFYWYRQILGQKVEFLVSFYNNEISEKSEIFDDQFSVERPDGSNFTLKIRSTKLEDSAMYFCASGPTQETQYFGPGTRLLVL.

The chain is built from TRBV7-2 and TRBJ1-4, with 9 bases lining up with TRBD1. V lost 4 bases, J lost 8 bases, and 5 bases stayed unmatched. This CDR3 comprises 14 residues. Looked up from germline, CDR1 is SGHTA and CDR2 is FQGNSA. The CDR3 region is CASSYRGLGEKLFF. Here the CDR3 DNA reads TGTGCCAGCAGCTACAGGGGGCTTGGGGAAAAACTGTTTTTT.

This chain joins TRBV4-3 and TRBJ2-7; 8 bases line up with TRBD2. V was pared by 1 base and J by 7 bases, with 3 bases of the junction left unmatched. CDR1 and CDR2 (germline): LGHNA, YSLEER. This CDR3 is 13 amino acids long. The CDR3 bases are TGCGCCAGCAGCCAAGTATTAGCGGGGGAGCAGTACTTC. This translates into CASSQVLAGEQYF.

The chain combines TRBV13 with TRBJ1-2; TRBD1 matches at 7 bases. CDR3 length: 13 amino acids. V was pared by 1 base and J by 6 bases, with 2 bases of the junction left unmatched. Germline V gene data show CDR1 as PRHDT and CDR2 as FYEKMQ (reference sequence). CDR3 in amino acids: CASSLDRGDGYTF. CDR3 bases: TGTGCCAGCAGCTTAGACAGGGGAGATGGCTACACCTTC.

The rearrangement joins TRBV4-1 to TRBJ2-5; TRBD1 agrees at 7 bases. Germline V lookup: CDR1 MGHRA, CDR2 YSYEKL. The CDR3 loop spans 14 amino acids. Losses at the gene ends were 3 bases for V and 6 bases for J; bases not matched to a gene: 7. The CDR3 spells CASSQETGDKTQYF. Written as DNA, the CDR3 is TGCGCCAGCAGCCAGGAAACAGGGGATAAGACCCAGTACTTC.